These T cell receptor beta chains were read from a single sample in a study of T cells after yellow fever vaccination. One entry per CDR3 protein, called by TCRdb with MiXCR from the 5' RACE reads. There are 150,000 or so distinct CDR3 sequences in the sample; around 6.3% occur only once, and about 0.6% lies in the top ten. The sequencing here drew on CD4+ T cells sorted from PBMCs, taken 10 days after the yellow fever booster vaccination. All receptors come from a man aged 30 to 39 who received the YFV17D yellow fever vaccine. Both conserved end residues are part of each CDR3. A D gene is named only where the DNA matches it firmly. For some rows the clone size is stated as once, few or many, or as a class when expanded; others skip it.

cdr3_aa: CASSLFPESYNEQFF
cdr3_nt: TGCGCCAGCAGCTTGTTCCCCGAGTCCTACAATGAGCAGTTCTTC
clone_size: many
d_call: NA
j_call: TRBJ2-1
v_call: TRBV5-1

cdr3_aa: CASSLSGANVLTF
cdr3_nt: TGTGCCAGCAGCCTCTCTGGGGCCAACGTCCTGACTTTC
clone_size: many
d_call: NA
j_call: TRBJ2-6
v_call: TRBV27

cdr3_aa: CASSRDRDRGYNEQFF
cdr3_nt: TGCGCCAGCAGCCGTGACCGGGACAGGGGTTACAATGAGCAGTTCTTC
clone_size: many
d_call: TRBD1
j_call: TRBJ2-1
v_call: TRBV4-3

cdr3_aa: CASSQIGLADAKNIQYF
cdr3_nt: TGCGCCAGCAGCCAGATTGGACTAGCGGATGCCAAAAACATTCAGTACTTC
clone_size: many
d_call: TRBD2
j_call: TRBJ2-4
v_call: TRBV4-3

cdr3_aa: CSVTRREFYNEQFF
cdr3_nt: TGCAGCGTCACGCGGCGGGAGTTCTACAATGAGCAGTTCTTC
clone_size: NA
d_call: TRBD2
j_call: TRBJ2-1
v_call: TRBV29-1

cdr3_aa: CSASAGKETQYF
cdr3_nt: TGCAGTGCTAGCGCGGGTAAAGAGACCCAGTACTTC
clone_size: many
d_call: NA
j_call: TRBJ2-5
v_call: TRBV20-1

cdr3_aa: CAWSLNEKLFF
cdr3_nt: TGTGCCTGGTCCCTTAATGAAAAACTGTTTTTT
clone_size: few
d_call: NA
j_call: TRBJ1-4
v_call: TRBV30

cdr3_aa: CASGTGDRTGELFF
cdr3_nt: TGTGCCAGCGGGACAGGGGACCGCACCGGGGAGCTGTTTTTT
clone_size: few
d_call: TRBD1
j_call: TRBJ2-2
v_call: TRBV7-3

cdr3_aa: CSARGTSGSTDTQYF
cdr3_nt: TGCAGTGCTAGAGGAACTAGCGGGAGCACAGATACGCAGTATTTT
clone_size: few
d_call: TRBD2
j_call: TRBJ2-3
v_call: TRBV20-1

cdr3_aa: CSASGGVTPFAQYF
cdr3_nt: TGCAGTGCTAGCGGTGGAGTGACTCCCTTCGCGCAGTACTTC
clone_size: few
d_call: NA
j_call: TRBJ2-7
v_call: TRBV20-1

cdr3_aa: CSASDAGKDTQYF
cdr3_nt: TGCAGTGCTAGTGATGCCGGAAAAGATACGCAGTATTTT
clone_size: NA
d_call: NA
j_call: TRBJ2-3
v_call: TRBV20-1

cdr3_aa: CASSAHYNEQFF
cdr3_nt: TGCGCCAGCAGCGCGCACTACAATGAGCAGTTCTTC
clone_size: many
d_call: NA
j_call: TRBJ2-1
v_call: TRBV5-1

cdr3_aa: CASTGARGKPHDGYTF
cdr3_nt: TGTGCCAGCACCGGCGCCCGGGGAAAGCCCCACGATGGCTACACCTTC
clone_size: NA
d_call: NA
j_call: TRBJ1-2
v_call: TRBV6-1

cdr3_aa: CASSRTAGQINSGANVLTF
cdr3_nt: TGTGCCAGCAGCCGAACCGCGGGACAGATAAACTCTGGGGCCAACGTCCTGACTTTC
clone_size: NA
d_call: NA
j_call: TRBJ2-6
v_call: TRBV11-1

cdr3_aa: CASSQSGESSYNSPLHF
cdr3_nt: TGCGCCAGCAGTCAATCGGGCGAGAGCTCCTATAATTCACCCCTCCACTTT
clone_size: NA
d_call: NA
j_call: TRBJ1-6
v_call: TRBV23-1

cdr3_aa: CSVSVTSGYSYNEQFF
cdr3_nt: TGCAGCGTTTCGGTAACTAGCGGATATTCCTACAATGAGCAGTTCTTC
clone_size: many
d_call: TRBD2
j_call: TRBJ2-1
v_call: TRBV29-1

cdr3_aa: CASSYARTGEIRTDTQYF
cdr3_nt: TGTGCCAGCAGTTACGCCCGGACAGGGGAAATTCGGACAGATACGCAGTATTTT
clone_size: few
d_call: TRBD1
j_call: TRBJ2-3
v_call: TRBV6-2/TRBV6-3